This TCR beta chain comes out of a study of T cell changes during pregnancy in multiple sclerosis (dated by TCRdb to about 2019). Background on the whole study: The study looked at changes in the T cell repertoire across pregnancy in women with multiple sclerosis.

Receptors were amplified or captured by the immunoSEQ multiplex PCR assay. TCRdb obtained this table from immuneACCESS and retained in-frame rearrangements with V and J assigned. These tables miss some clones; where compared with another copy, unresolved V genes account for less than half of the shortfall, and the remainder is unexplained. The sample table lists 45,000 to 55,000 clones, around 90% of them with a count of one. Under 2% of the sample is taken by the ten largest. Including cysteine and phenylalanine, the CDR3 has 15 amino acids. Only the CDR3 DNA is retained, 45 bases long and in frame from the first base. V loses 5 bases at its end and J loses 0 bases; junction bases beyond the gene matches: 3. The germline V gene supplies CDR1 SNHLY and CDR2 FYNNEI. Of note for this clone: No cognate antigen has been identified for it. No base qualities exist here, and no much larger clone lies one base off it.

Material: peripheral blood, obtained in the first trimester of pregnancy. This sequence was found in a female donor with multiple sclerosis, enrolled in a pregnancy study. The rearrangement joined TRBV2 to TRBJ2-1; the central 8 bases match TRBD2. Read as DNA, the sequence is TGTGCCAGCAGTTCCAGCGGGAGCTCCTACAATGAGCAGTTCTTC. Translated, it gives CASSSSGSSYNEQFF.